This TCR beta chain was identified during a study of human T cells and chemical hapten exposure. In the original processing: TCR counts had a median of around 94,000 per sample and spanned roughly 20,000 to 690,600. TCRdb reprocessed the RACE reads via MiXCR and lists one record per CDR3 protein. Here the V and J calls rest on TCRdb's processing, not on the authors' analysis. This table holds about 92,000 distinct CDR3 sequences, about 11% found once. Findings and caveats of the study: Expanded TCR counts at PT1 were positively correlated with the patch test score.

Of note for this clonotype: Its antigen is currently unknown.

Germline lookup yields CDR1 MDHEN and CDR2 SYDVKM. V shed 6 bases and J shed 10 bases, with 18 bases lying between them. The CDR3 runs 13 residues. Time point here: patch test 3, about 24 weeks after DPC sensitization. Treatment described: therapeutic diphenylcyclopropenone sensitization with weekly scalp DPC. Total RNA was isolated from unfractionated whole blood. This specimen consisted of whole blood, obtained in connection with sensitization to the hapten diphenylcyclopropenone (DPC). The clonotype was recovered from a woman younger than 45 with alopecia areata. Some clones in this sample may be carry-over from other donors' samples. The chain uses TRBV28 and TRBJ1-1; D may be TRBD1 (6 bases). CDR3 DNA sequence: TGTGCCAGCAGCATGGGGGCTCCGCCCGGAGCTTTCTTT. It encodes CASSMGAPPGAFF.